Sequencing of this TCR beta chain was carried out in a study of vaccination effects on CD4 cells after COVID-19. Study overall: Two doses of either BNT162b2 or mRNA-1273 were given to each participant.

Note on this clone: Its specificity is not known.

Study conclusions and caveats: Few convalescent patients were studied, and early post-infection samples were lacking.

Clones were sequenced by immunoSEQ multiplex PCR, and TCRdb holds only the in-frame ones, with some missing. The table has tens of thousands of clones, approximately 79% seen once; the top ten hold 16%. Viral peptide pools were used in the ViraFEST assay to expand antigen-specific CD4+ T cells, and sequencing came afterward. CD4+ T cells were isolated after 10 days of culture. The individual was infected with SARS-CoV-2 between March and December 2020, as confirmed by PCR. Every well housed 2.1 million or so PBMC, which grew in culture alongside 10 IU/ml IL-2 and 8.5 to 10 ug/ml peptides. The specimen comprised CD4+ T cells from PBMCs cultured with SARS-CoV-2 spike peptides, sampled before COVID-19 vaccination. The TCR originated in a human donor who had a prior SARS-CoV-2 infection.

The chain's CDR3 is CASSQDLGQPYEQYF. DNA of the CDR3: TGTGCCAGCAGCCAAGATTTGGGACAGCCTTACGAGCAGTACTTC. The rearrangement uses TRBV4-2 and TRBJ2-7; the match to TRBD1 covers 7 bases. Germline values: CDR1 LGHNA, CDR2 YNFKEQ. V gave up 0 bases and J gave up 4 bases; unmatched junction bases: 6. This CDR3 is 15 amino acids long.